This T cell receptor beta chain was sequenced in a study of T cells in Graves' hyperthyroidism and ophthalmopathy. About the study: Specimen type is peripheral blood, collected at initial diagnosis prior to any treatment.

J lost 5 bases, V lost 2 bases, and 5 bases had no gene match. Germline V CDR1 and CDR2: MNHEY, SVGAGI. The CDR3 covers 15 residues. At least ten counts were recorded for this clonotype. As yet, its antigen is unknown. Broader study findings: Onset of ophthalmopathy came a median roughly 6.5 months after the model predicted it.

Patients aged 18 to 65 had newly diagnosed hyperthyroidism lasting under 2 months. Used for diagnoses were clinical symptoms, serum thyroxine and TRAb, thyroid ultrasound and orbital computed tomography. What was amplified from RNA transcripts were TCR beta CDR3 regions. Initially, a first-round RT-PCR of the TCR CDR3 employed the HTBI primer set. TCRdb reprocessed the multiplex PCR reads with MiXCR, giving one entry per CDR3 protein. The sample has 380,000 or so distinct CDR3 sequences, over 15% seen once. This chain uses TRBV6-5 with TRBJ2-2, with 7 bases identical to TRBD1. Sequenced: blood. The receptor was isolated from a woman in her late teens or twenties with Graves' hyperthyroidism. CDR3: CASSYKPRGTGELFF. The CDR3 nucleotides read TGTGCCAGCAGTTACAAGCCCAGGGGGACCGGGGAGCTGTTTTTT.